This note documents a single TCR beta chain sequence. What it recognizes is unknown. These data come from a study of blood T cells in healthy people across ages. The CDR3 is 15 residues long. Germline V gene sequence: CDR1 SGHVS, CDR2 FQNEAQ. Notes on the study in general: Changes in expanded clonotypes were possibly confounded, as the CMV status of donors was unknown.

A J-beta primer mix and a sample-barcoded 5' primer were used in a second PCR of roughly 7 to 12 cycles. TCRdb reanalysed the 5' RACE reads using MiXCR and keeps one entry per CDR3 protein. This sample carries roughly 720,000 distinct CDR3 sequences, roughly 50% of them seen once, and the ten largest clones take approximately 40%. The chain uses TRBV7-8 and TRBJ2-7; TRBD1 is a possible D gene (5 bases). The DNA end favors TRBJ2-5, so the J call may be wrong. The sequenced sample consisted of blood. The origin of this receptor is a man aged 80 or over in good health. Here the CDR3 reads CASSLSRVVGETQYF. For the CDR3, the DNA is TGTGCCAGCAGTTTAAGCAGGGTAGTAGGGGAGACCCAGTACTTC.